Below, 18 T cell receptor beta chains from the same sample are listed, as sequenced in a study of regulatory T cells in long-lasting Graves disease. The time point was: newly diagnosed GD, antithyroid drugs for less than 3 months. TCR sequences were obtained from RNA taken from PBMCs. According to the study, TCR beta libraries were built with iRepertoire HTBI primers and CDR3-region Arm-PCR. TCRdb re-called the multiplex PCR reads through MiXCR, storing one row per CDR3 protein. The table records roughly 400,000 distinct CDR3 sequences, 15% of them present only once. The data were also submitted as part of a second study, on T cells in Graves' hyperthyroidism and ophthalmopathy.

The material sequenced was peripheral blood mononuclear cells (PBMCs), taken at new diagnosis, from a patient treated with antithyroid drugs. The receptors here all came from a woman aged 40-49 years with Graves disease.

This clonotype was detected many times. The rearrangement uses TRBV7-8 and TRBJ2-1; no definite D call. Trimming shortened V by 5 bases and J by 1 base, and 9 bases separated the two germline ends. This CDR3 has 14 amino acids. Germline V gene sequence: CDR1 SGHVS, CDR2 FQNEAQ. The CDR3 reads CASSTDPSYNEQFF. The CDR3 region has the DNA TGTGCCAGCAGCACGGACCCTTCCTACAATGAGCAGTTCTTC.

This clonotype has at least ten counts. This rearrangement joins TRBV2 to TRBJ2-3; 11 bases line up with TRBD2. The V gene end was trimmed by 4 bases and the J gene end by 0 bases; junction bases not matched to a gene: 3. CDR3 length equals 16 residues. Germline V gene lookup returns CDR1 SNHLY and CDR2 FYNNEI. DNA of the CDR3: TGTGCCAGCAGTGGACTAGCGGGGTTTAGCACAGATACGCAGTATTTT. This translates into CASSGLAGFSTDTQYF. The entire variable domain, with the rest obtained from reference TRBV2 and TRBJ2-3, is as follows: EPEVTQTPSHQVTQMGQEVILRCVPISNHLYFYWYRQILGQKVEFLVSFYNNEISEKSEIFDDQFSVERPDGSNFTLKIRSTKLEDSAMYFCASSGLAGFSTDTQYFGPGTRLTVL.

This clonotype appeared many times. V gene TRBV19 combines with J gene TRBJ2-1; weak D call: TRBD2 (6 bases). Germline V lookup: CDR1 LNHDA, CDR2 SQIVND (reference sequence). The germline V and J ends were trimmed by 3 bases and 0 bases, with 15 bases remaining between them. The CDR3 runs 17 residues. The CDR3 nucleotides read TGTGCCAGTAGTATCACTAGCCTAATGAGCTCCTACAATGAGCAGTTCTTC. Protein: CASSITSLMSSYNEQFF. Based on the CDR3 plus reference TRBV19 and TRBJ2-1, the full variable domain is DGGITQSPKYLFRKEGQNVTLSCEQNLNHDAMYWYRQDPGQGLRLIYYSQIVNDFQKGDIAEGYSVSREKKESFPLTVTSAQKNPTAFYLCASSITSLMSSYNEQFFGPGTRLTVL.

This clonotype was counted ten times or more. The V and J genes are TRBV10-3 and TRBJ2-7, with D perhaps TRBD2 (5 bases). V dropped 3 bases and J dropped 5 bases, with 20 bases sitting between them. Germline lookup yields CDR1 ENHRY and CDR2 SYGVKD. The CDR3 spans 16 residues. Here the CDR3 DNA reads TGTGCCATCAGTGATTTGGGTAGCGCTAGTCAGGACGAGCAGTACTTC. Encoded protein: CAISDLGSASQDEQYF.

This clonotype appeared many times. One end of the junction varies from germline; a read error may be responsible. The chain employs TRBV5-1 and TRBJ1-1; weak D call: TRBD1 (6 bases). CDR1 is SGHRS, CDR2 YFSETQ, per germline. The CDR3 consists of 14 residues. The CDR3 sequence is CASSRTAMNTEAFF. The CDR3 coding sequence is TGTGCCAGCAGCAGGACAGCCATGAACACTGAAGCTTTCTTT.

This clonotype was observed many times. The chain combines TRBV2 with TRBJ2-1, with 7 positions matching TRBD1. The length of the CDR3 is 14 residues. The V gene's germline CDR1 is SNHLY and CDR2 FYNNEI. V shed 6 bases, J shed 10 bases, and the junction held 12 bases outside the gene matches. CDR3 sequence (DNA): TGTGCCAGCAGCGGGGACAGTCCAGCAGGGGAGCAGTTCTTC. Encoded protein: CASSGDSPAGEQFF.

The V call is TRBV7-9, the J call TRBJ1-6; D is undetermined. Looked up from germline, CDR1 is SEHNR and CDR2 is FQNEAQ (reference sequence). Between the trimmed V and J ends, which lost 0 bases and 9 bases, there was a span of 3 bases. This CDR3 is 12 amino acids long. CDR3 loop: CASSLAISPLHF. CDR3 nucleotide sequence: TGTGCCAGCAGCTTAGCGATTTCACCCCTCCACTTT.

The rearrangement uses TRBV19 and TRBJ2-1; maybe TRBD1 (6 bases). Germline-derived CDR1 and CDR2 are LNHDA and SQIVND (reference sequence). The CDR3 contains 13 residues. Trimming pared 6 bases from V and 4 bases from J, leaving 10 bases between. This CDR3 is CASSRDIYNEQFF. Written as DNA, the CDR3 is TGTGCCAGTAGCCGGGACATTTACAATGAGCAGTTCTTC.

This clonotype was counted ten times or more. This sequence joins TRBV28 and TRBJ1-6, with D perhaps matching TRBD1 (5 bases). V was trimmed by 2 bases and J by 7 bases, leaving 9 bases between them. Germline V CDR1 and CDR2: MDHEN, SYDVKM. The length of the CDR3 is 14 residues. CDR3 sequence reads: CASSLVTVNSPLHF. DNA for the CDR3: TGTGCCAGCAGTTTAGTGACAGTAAATTCACCCCTCCACTTT. The full variable domain, rest sourced from reference TRBV28 and TRBJ1-6, is DVKVTQSSRYLVKRTGEKVFLECVQDMDHENMFWYRQDPGLGLRLIYFSYDVKMKEKGDIPEGYSVSREKKERFSLILESASTNQTSMYLCASSLVTVNSPLHFGNGTRLTVT.

This clonotype occurred many times. This sequence joins TRBV18 and TRBJ1-5; possible D gene TRBD1, 5 bases. Germline CDR1 is KGHSH and CDR2 is LQKENI. The CDR3 is 14 residues long. V was clipped by 3 bases and J by 4 bases, with 10 bases between them. CDR3 amino acids: CASSPLQENQPQHF. In nucleotides, the CDR3 is TGTGCCAGCTCACCGTTACAGGAAAATCAGCCCCAGCATTTT.

The CDR3 DNA reads TGCAGTGCTAGAGATTTCCAGCGGGGGAACACCGGGGAGCTGTTTTTT. As protein: CSARDFQRGNTGELFF. J is TRBJ2-2 and V is TRBV20-1; TRBD2 aligns across 7 bases. The CDR3 totals 16 residues. After removal of 0 bases from V and 1 base from J, the junction contained 5 bases not matched to a gene. The germline gives CDR1 DFQATT, CDR2 SNEGSKA (reference sequence).

The chain employs TRBV6-1 and TRBJ1-5, with TRBD1 identical over 9 bases. Per germline, CDR1 MNHNS and CDR2 SASEGT. The CDR3 loop spans 13 amino acids. V trimming: 10 bases; J trimming: 4 bases; junction bases outside the gene matches: 5. In DNA form, the CDR3 reads TGTGCCACGGGACAGGGCTTTAATCAGCCCCAGCATTTT. Its protein is CATGQGFNQPQHF.

Remarks on this clonotype: A much larger clone lies one base from this, so it may be a read error. This sequence joins TRBV5-1 and TRBJ1-1; D may be TRBD1 (5 bases). The CDR3 length is 16 residues. Germline loops: CDR1 SGHRS, CDR2 YFSETQ. V dropped 0 bases and J dropped 0 bases, with 12 bases sitting between them. In DNA form, the CDR3 reads TGCGCCAGCAGCTTGGGTGGACACTTTATGAACACTGAAGCTTTCTTT. Its protein is CASSLGGHFMNTEAFF. Filled out from reference TRBV5-1 and TRBJ1-1, the complete variable domain reads KAGVTQTPRYLIKTRGQQVTLSCSPISGHRSVSWYQQTPGQGLQFLFEYFSETQRNKGNFPGRFSGRQFSNSRSEMNVSTLELGDSALYLCASSLGGHFMNTEAFFGQGTRLTVV.

This clonotype was counted ten times or more. The chain combines TRBV7-9 with TRBJ1-2; 10 nucleotides line up with TRBD1. Germline V gives CDR1 SEHNR, CDR2 FQNEAQ (reference sequence). CDR3 length: 17 residues. V lost 0 bases to trimming and J lost 4 bases; unmatched junction nucleotides: 8. The CDR3 here is CASSLAGTGENLYGYTF. CDR3 DNA: TGTGCCAGCAGCTTAGCCGGGACAGGGGAGAACCTCTATGGCTACACCTTC.

In this sample, this clonotype turned up a few times. This rearrangement joins TRBV11-3 to TRBJ2-6, with D possibly matching TRBD1 (5 bases). This CDR3 has 17 residues. V lost 1 base to trimming and J lost 4 bases, with 14 bases between them. Per the germline V gene, CDR1 is SGHNT and CDR2 is YENEEA. The CDR3 bases are TGTGCCAGCAGCTTAGCCCTGACAGTGGACGGGGCCAACGTCCTGACTTTC. Protein sequence: CASSLALTVDGANVLTF.

This clonotype appeared many times. CDR3 in amino acids: CASSLASGVHNEQFF. The DNA for the CDR3 is TGTGCCAGCAGTTTAGCTAGCGGGGTCCACAATGAGCAGTTCTTC. The chain combines TRBV28 with TRBJ2-1, with 9 bases fitting TRBD2. The J segment lost 5 bases and the V segment lost 2 bases, leaving 4 bases of the junction unmatched. Germline CDR1 reads MDHEN; CDR2 reads SYDVKM. This CDR3 spans 15 amino acids.

The table lists this clonotype with many counts. V usage is TRBV5-1 and J usage is TRBJ2-1; 7 nucleotides agree with TRBD1. This CDR3 comprises 17 residues. Germline V gene lookup returns CDR1 SGHRS and CDR2 YFSETQ. Trimming cost V 5 bases and J 4 bases; bases outside gene matches: 15. This CDR3 is CASSSSTRGGSYNEQFF. CDR3 DNA: TGCGCCAGCAGTTCTTCAACACGAGGGGGCTCATACAATGAGCAGTTCTTC.

This clonotype was counted many times. The V call is TRBV6-2 or TRBV6-3, the J call TRBJ2-4, with D possibly matching TRBD2 (5 bases). The CDR3 is made up of 12 amino acids. The V gene lost 5 bases and the J gene lost 10 bases, with 12 bases spanning the gap. Germline V gives CDR1 MNHEY, CDR2 SVGEGT. CDR3 residues: CASSQVGGIQYF. CDR3 coding DNA: TGTGCCAGCAGTCAGGTCGGCGGGATTCAGTACTTC.